The sequence of this TCR beta chain was determined in a study of graft-versus-host responses after intestinal transplantation. This clone was observed a handful of times. Its antigen is not known. This table comes from immunoSEQ multiplex PCR, and its TCRdb copy is limited to in-frame clones, with some not included. The sample has 85,000 to 90,000 clones, around 90% seen once; the top ten hold approximately 0.32%. The CDR3 runs 14 residues. Germline V gene lookup returns CDR1 SNHLY and CDR2 FYNNEI. The V segment lost 4 bases and the J segment 4 bases; nucleotides outside the gene matches: 3. The starting material was unstimulated CD4+ T cells sorted from spleen or lymph node cells, obtained before transplant. This TCR came from a human donor who was the organ donor for an intestinal transplant. The chain recombines TRBV2 with TRBJ1-2; TRBD1 matches at 10 bases. The CDR3 DNA is TGTGCCAGCAGTGCGGGACAGGGGCTCTATGGCTACACCTTC. Protein product: CASSAGQGLYGYTF.